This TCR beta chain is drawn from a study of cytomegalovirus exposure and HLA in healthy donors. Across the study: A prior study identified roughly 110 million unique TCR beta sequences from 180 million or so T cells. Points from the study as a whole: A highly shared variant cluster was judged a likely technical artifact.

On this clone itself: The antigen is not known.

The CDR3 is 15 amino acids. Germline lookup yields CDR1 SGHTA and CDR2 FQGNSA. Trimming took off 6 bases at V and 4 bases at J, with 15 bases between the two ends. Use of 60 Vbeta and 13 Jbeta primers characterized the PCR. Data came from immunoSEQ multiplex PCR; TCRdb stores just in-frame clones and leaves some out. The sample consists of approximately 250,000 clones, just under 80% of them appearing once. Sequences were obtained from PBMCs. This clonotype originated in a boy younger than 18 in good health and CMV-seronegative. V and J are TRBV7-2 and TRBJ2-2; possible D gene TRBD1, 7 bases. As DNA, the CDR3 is TGTGCCAGCAGTACCAGGGGGGTTCTCACCGGGGAGCTGTTTTTT. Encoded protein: CASSTRGVLTGELFF. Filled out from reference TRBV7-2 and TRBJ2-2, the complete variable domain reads GAGVSQSPSNKVTEKGKDVELRCDPISGHTALYWYRQSLGQGLEFLIYFQGNSAPDKSGLPSDRFSAERTGGSVSTLTIQRTQQEDSAVYLCASSTRGVLTGELFFGEGSRLTVL.